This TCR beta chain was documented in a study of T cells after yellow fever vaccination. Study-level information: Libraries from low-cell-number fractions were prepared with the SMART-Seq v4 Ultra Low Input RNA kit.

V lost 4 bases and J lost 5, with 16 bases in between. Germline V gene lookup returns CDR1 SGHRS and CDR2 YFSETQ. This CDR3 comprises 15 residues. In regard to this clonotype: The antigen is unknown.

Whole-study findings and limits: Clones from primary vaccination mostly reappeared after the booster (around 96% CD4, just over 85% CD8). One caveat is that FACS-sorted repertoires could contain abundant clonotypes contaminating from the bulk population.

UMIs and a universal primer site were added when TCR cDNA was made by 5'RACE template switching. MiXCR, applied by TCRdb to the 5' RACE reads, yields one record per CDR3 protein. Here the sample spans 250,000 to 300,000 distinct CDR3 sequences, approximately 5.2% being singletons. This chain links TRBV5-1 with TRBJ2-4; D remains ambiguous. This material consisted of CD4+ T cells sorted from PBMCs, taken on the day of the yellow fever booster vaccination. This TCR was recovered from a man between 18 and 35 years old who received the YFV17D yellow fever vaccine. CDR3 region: CASSALGMVQNIQYF. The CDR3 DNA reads TGCGCCAGCAGCGCACTGGGGATGGTCCAAAACATTCAGTACTTC.